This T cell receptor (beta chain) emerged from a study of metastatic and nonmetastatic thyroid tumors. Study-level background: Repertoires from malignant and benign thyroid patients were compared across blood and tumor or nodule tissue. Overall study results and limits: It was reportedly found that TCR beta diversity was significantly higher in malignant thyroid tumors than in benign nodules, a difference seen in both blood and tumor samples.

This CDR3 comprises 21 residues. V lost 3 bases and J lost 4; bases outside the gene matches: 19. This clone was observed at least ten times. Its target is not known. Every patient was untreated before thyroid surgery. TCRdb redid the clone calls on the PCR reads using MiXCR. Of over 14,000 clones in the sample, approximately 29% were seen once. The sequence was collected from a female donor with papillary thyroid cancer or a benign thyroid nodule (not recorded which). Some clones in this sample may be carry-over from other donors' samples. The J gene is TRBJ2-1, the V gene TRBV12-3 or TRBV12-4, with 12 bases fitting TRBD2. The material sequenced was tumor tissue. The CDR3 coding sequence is TGTGCCAGCAGTTTTTTTTCCTTCGGGACTAGCGGGCCGCGTAAATACAATGAGCAGTTCTTC. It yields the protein CASSFFSFGTSGPRKYNEQFF.